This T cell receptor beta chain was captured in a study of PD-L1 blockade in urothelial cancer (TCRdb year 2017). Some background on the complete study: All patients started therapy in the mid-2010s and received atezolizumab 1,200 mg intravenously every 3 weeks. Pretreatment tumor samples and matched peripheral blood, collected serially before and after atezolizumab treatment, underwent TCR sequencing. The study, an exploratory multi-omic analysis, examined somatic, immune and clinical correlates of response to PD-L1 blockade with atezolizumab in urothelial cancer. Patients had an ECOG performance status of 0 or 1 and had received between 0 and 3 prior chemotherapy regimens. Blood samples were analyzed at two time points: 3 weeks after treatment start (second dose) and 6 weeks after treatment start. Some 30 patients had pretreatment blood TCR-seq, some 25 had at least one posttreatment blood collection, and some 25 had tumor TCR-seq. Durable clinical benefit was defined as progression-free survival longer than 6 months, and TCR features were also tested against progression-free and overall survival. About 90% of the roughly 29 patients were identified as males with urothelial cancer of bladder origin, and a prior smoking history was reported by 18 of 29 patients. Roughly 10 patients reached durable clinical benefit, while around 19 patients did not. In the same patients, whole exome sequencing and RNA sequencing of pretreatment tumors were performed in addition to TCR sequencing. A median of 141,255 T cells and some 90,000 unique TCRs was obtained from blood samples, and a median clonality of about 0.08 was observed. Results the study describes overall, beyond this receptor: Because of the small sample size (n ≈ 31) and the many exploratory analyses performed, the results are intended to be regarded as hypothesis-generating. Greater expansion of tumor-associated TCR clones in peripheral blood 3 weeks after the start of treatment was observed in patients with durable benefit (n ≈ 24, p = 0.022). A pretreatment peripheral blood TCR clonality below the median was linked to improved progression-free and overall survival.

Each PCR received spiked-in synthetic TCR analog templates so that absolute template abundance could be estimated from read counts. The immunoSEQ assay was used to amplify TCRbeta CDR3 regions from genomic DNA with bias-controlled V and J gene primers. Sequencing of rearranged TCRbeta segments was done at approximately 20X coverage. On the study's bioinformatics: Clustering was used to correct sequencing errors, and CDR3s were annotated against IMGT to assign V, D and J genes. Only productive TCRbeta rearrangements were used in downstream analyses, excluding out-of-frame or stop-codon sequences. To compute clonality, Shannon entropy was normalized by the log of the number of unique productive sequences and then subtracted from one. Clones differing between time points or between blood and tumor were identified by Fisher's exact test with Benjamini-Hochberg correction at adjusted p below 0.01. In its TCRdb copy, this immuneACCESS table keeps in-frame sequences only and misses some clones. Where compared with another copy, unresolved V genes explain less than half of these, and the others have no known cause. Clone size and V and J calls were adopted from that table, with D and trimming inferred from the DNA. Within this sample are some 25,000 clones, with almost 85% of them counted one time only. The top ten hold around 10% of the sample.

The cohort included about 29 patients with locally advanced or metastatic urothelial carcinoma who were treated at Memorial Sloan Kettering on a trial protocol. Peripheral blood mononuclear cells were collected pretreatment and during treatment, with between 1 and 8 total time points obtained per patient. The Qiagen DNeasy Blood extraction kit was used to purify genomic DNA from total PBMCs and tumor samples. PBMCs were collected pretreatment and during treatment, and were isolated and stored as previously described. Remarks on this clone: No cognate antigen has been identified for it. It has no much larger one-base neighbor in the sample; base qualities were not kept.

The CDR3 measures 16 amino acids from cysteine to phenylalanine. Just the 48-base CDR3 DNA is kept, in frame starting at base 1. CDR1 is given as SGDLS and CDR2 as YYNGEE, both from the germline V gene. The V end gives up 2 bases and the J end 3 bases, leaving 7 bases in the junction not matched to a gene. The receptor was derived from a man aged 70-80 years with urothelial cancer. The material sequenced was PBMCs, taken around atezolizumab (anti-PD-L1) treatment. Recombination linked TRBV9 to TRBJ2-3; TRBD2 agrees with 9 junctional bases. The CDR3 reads CASSVSPAGGTDTQYF. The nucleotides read TGTGCCAGCAGCGTCAGCCCAGCGGGAGGAACAGATACGCAGTATTTT.